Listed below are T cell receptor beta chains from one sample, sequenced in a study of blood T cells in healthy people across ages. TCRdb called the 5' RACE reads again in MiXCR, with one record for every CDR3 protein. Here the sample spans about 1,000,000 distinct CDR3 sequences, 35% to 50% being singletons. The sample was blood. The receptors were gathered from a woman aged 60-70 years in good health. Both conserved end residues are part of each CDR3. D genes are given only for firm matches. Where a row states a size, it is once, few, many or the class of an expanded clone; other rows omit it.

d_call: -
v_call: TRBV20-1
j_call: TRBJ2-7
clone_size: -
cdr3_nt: TGCAGTGCTAGAGATACAAGACGGGGGAGTTACGAGCAGTACTTC
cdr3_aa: CSARDTRRGSYEQYF

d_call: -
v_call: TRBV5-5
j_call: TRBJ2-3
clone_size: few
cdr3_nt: TGTGCCAGCAGCTCTGAAACCCCTAGCACAGATACGCAGTATTTT
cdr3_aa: CASSSETPSTDTQYF

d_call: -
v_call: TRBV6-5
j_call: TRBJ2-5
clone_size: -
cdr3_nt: TGTGCCAGCAGCGACCGGTCGGAGACCCAGTACTTC
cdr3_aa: CASSDRSETQYF

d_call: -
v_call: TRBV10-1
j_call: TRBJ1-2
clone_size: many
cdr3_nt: TGCGCCAGCGGCGGGTCGGACTATGGCTACACCTTC
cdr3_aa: CASGGSDYGYTF

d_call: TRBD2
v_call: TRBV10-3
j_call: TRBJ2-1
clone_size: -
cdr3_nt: TGTGCCATCAGTGAGATCATAGCGGGAGTCGGGACGGGCCAAGAGACCCAGTTCTTC
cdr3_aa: CAISEIIAGVGTGQETQFF

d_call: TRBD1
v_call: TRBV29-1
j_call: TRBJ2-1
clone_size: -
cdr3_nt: TGCAGCGTTGGGGACAGGGTCGATCAGACCCAGTTCTTC
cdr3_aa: CSVGDRVDQTQFF

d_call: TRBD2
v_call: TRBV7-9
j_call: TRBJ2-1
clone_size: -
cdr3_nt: TGTGCCAGCAGCTTAGTTGGACTAGCGGCTAAGAGCTCCTACAATAAGCAGTTCTTC
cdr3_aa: CASSLVGLAAKSSYNKQFF

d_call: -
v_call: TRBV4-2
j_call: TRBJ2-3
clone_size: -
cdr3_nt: TGTGCCAGCAGCGGGCGTGGCGGGAGCACAGATACGCAGTATTTT
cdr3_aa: CASSGRGGSTDTQYF

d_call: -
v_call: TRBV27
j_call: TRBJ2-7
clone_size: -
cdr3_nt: TGTGCCAGCAGTTCACGCTTCCTATCGGGAACGTACGAGCAGTACTTC
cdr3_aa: CASSSRFLSGTYEQYF

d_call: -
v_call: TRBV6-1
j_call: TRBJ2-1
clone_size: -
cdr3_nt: TGTGCCAGCAGTGCCAGACCCGGCTCCTACAATGAGCAGTTCTTC
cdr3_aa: CASSARPGSYNEQFF

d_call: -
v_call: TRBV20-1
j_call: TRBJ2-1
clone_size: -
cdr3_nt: TGCAGTGCTAGTACTTCCGACAAAAAAAACAATGAGCAGTTCTTC
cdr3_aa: CSASTSDKKNNEQFF

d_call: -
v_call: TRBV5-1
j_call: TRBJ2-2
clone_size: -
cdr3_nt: TGCGCCAGCAGCCCAGCGAACACCGGGGAGCCGTTTTTT
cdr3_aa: CASSPANTGEPFF

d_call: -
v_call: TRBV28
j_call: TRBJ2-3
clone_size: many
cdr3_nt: TGTGCCAGCAGTCGTAGGAGAGGGGCAGATACGCAGTATTTT
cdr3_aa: CASSRRRGADTQYF

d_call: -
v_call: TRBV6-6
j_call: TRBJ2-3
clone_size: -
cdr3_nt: TGTGCCGCTAGGGAGGCCAGGGAATCAGATACGCAGTATTTT
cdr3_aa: CAAREARESDTQYF

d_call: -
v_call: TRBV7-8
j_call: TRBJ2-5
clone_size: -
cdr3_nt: TGTGCCAGCAGCGGATTTAAAGAGACCCAGTACTTC
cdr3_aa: CASSGFKETQYF

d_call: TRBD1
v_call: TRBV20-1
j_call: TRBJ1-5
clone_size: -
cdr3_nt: TGCAGTGCCGGGGACAGTAATCAGCCCCGGCATTTT
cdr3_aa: CSAGDSNQPRHF

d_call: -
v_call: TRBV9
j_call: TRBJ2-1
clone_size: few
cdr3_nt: TGTGCCAGCAGCGTAGAACAGGGCCAAAACAATGAGCAGTTCTTC
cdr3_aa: CASSVEQGQNNEQFF

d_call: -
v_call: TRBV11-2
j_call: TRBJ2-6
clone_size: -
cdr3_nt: TGTGCCAGCAGCTTAGCTCCAGGGGATACTGGGGCCAACGTCCTGACTTTC
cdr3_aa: CASSLAPGDTGANVLTF

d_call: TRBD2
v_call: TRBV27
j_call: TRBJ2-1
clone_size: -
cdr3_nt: TGTGCCAGCCAGCGGGGACTAGCGGACAATGAGCAGTTCTTC
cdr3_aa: CASQRGLADNEQFF

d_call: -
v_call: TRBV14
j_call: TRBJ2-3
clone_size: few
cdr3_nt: TGTGCCAGCAGCCAGGTCCAATCCACAGATACGCAGTATTTT
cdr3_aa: CASSQVQSTDTQYF

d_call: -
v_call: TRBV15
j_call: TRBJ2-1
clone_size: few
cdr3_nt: TGTGCCACCAGCAGAGATAGGGGGGACATGGGGTTCTTC
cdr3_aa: CATSRDRGDMGFF

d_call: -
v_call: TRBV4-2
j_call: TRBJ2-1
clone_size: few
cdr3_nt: TGTGCCAGCAGCCAAGCGGCCTACAATGAGCAGTTCTTC
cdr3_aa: CASSQAAYNEQFF

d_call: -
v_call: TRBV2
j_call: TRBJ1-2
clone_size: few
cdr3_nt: TGTGCCAGCAACTCCGGGACCTTGGGAGGCTACACCTTC
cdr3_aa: CASNSGTLGGYTF

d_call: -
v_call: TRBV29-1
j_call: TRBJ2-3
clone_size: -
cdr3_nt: TGCAGCGCCTACAACACAGATACGCAGTATTTT
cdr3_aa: CSAYNTDTQYF

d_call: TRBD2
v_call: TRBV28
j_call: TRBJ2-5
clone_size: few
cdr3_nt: TGTGCCAGCAGTTTTGCTAGCGGAGCTGAAGAGACCCAGTACTTC
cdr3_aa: CASSFASGAEETQYF

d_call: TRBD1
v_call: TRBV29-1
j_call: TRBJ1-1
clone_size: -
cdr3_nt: TGCAGCGTTGAGCGGACAGGGGGCACTGAAGCTTTCTTT
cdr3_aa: CSVERTGGTEAFF

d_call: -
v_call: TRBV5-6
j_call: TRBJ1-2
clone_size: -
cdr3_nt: TGTGCCAGCAGCTTCGGGTTATCTAACTATGGCTACACCTTC
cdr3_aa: CASSFGLSNYGYTF

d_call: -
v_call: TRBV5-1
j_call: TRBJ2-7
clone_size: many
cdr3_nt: TGCGCCAGCAGGCCGGACGACTGGATCGTCTCCTACGAGCAGTACTTC
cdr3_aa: CASRPDDWIVSYEQYF

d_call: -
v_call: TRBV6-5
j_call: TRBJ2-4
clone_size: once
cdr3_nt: TGTGCCAGCAGTTACGGGGAGTCCAAGTACTTC
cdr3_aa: CASSYGESKYF

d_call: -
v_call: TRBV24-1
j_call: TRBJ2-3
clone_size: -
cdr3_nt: TGTGCCACCAGTGATTTCTCGGGACACCCAGGAGCAGATACGCAGTATTTT
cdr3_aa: CATSDFSGHPGADTQYF

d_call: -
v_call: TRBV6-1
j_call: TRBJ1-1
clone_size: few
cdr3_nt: TGTGCCAGCAGTGAAATGGGAGGAACTGAAGCTTTCTTT
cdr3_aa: CASSEMGGTEAFF

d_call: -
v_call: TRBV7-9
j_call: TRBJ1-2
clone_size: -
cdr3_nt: TGTGCCAGCAGCTTAGCCCCGAACCTGGACGGGCCGAACTATGGCTACACCTTC
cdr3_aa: CASSLAPNLDGPNYGYTF

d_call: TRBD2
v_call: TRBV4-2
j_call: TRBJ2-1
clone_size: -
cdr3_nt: TGTGCCAGCAGTCCAAATAGCGGGGGACCAAACAATGAGCAGTTCTTC
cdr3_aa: CASSPNSGGPNNEQFF

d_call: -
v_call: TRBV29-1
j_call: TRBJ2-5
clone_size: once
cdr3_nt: TGCAGCGTTGAAGATGTACGGCGTGAAGAGACCCAGTACTTC
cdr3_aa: CSVEDVRREETQYF

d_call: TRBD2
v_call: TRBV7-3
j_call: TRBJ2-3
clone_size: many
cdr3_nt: TGTGCCAGCAGCTTAGCTAGCGGGAGGGCCCCCGATACGCAGTATTTT
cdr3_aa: CASSLASGRAPDTQYF

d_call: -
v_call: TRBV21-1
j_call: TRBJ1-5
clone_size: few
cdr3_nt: TGTGCCAGCACCGGGCGCAGGGGAAGTAATCAGCCCCAGCATTTT
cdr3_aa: CASTGRRGSNQPQHF

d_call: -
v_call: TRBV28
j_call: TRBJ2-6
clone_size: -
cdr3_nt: TGTGCCAGCAGTTGGGTTCCTGGGGCCAACGTCCTGACTTTC
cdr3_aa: CASSWVPGANVLTF

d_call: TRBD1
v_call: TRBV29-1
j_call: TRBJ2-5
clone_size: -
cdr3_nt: TGCAGCGTGGGGGGACAGGCAGAGACCCAGTACTTC
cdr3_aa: CSVGGQAETQYF

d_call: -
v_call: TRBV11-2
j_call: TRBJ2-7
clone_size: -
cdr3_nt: TGTGCCAGCAGCTTAGAACTTTTCTACGAGCAGTACTTC
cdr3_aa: CASSLELFYEQYF

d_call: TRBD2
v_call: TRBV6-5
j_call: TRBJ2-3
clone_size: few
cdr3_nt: TGTGCCAGCAGTTACCCTAGCGGGAGGGCAGGAGATACGCAGTATTTT
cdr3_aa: CASSYPSGRAGDTQYF

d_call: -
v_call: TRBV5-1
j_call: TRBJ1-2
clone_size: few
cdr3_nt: TGCGCCAGCAGCTTGTCTAAGTCGGATGGCTACACCTTC
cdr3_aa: CASSLSKSDGYTF

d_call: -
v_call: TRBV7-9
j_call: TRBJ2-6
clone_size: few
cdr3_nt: TGTGCCAGCAGCCTCGGCCGTGGGGCCAACGTCCTGACTTTC
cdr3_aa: CASSLGRGANVLTF

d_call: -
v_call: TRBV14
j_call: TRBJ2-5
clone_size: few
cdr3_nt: TGTGCCAGCAGCCAAGCGACAGTAAAAGAGACCCAGTACTTC
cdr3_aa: CASSQATVKETQYF

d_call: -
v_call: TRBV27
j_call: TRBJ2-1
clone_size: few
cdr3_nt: TGTGCCAGCAGTTTCTACAGGGAGCCAAGCGGAGAGCAGTTCTTC
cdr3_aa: CASSFYREPSGEQFF

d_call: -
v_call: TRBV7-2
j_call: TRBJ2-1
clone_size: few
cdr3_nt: TGTGCCAGCAGCTTACAGGGTGGGGGCAATGAGCAGTTCTTC
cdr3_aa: CASSLQGGGNEQFF

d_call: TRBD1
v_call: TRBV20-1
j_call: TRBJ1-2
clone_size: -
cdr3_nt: TGCAGTGCTAGAGACATGACAGGGTCTGGGTATGGCTACACCTTC
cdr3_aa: CSARDMTGSGYGYTF

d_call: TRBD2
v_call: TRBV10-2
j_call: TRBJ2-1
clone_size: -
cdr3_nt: TGCGCCAGCATAGCGGGGCGAACCTACAATGAGCAGTTCTTC
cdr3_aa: CASIAGRTYNEQFF

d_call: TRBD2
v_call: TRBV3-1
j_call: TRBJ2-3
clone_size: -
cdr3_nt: TGTGCCAGCAGCCACGGGGCGGGAGTGTTCCTTGGTACGCAGTATTTT
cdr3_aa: CASSHGAGVFLGTQYF

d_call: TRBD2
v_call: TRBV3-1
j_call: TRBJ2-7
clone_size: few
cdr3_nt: TGTGCCAGCAGCCGACTGACTAGCGGGAGCCAGTACTTC
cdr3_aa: CASSRLTSGSQYF

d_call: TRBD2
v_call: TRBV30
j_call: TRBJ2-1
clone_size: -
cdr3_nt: TGTGCCTGGGGTGGCGGGGGTACTGAGCAGTTCTTC
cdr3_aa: CAWGGGGTEQFF

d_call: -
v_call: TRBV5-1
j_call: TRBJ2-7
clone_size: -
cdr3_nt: TGCGCCAGCAGCAATACGTGGGGTTACGAGCAGTACTTC
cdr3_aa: CASSNTWGYEQYF

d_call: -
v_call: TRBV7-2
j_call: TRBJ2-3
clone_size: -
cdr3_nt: TGTGCCAGCGCTCCCGGCTATAGGGATACGCAGTATTTT
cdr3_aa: CASAPGYRDTQYF

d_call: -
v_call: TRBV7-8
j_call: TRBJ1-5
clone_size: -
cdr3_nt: TGTGCCAGCACTGCCGGGACGGATAGCAATCAGCCCCAGCATTTT
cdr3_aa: CASTAGTDSNQPQHF